These 20 T cell receptor beta chains share one sample of origin, sequenced in a study of T-cell memory formation after mild COVID-19 (dated by TCRdb to 2020 to 2022). The library was produced with 5' RACE. TCRdb records Illumina NovaSeq 6000 as the sequencer. TCRdb reanalyzed the raw reads on its own, using fastp at Q25 for trimming and MiXCR for clone calling, and kept in-frame beta chains. Rows are unified per CDR3 protein, each entry keeping the most common DNA and genes. This sample gives under 350,000 distinct CDR3 sequences in total; about a sixth of them show up just once. Roughly 20% of the sample is held by the ten biggest clonotypes. The sequenced material came from PBMCs or a T cell subset sorted from them (not recorded which). Receptors originate from a young man who had mild COVID-19 (a few samples of this study predate the infection). The sample titles of this study are shuffled in the database, so cell type and time point are left out; the donor was told from shared clones.

This clonotype was picked up a small number of times. The chain uses TRBV5-1 and TRBJ2-3, with D unresolved. The V end was cut by 3 bases, the J end by 0 bases, with 14 bases between. In germline, CDR1 is SGHRS, CDR2 YFSETQ. The CDR3 covers 16 residues. In DNA form, the CDR3 reads TGCGCCAGCAGCTGGGGAAGAAGCGCCAGCACAGATACGCAGTATTTT. This gives the protein CASSWGRSASTDTQYF. The whole variable domain, filled in from reference TRBV5-1 and TRBJ2-3, reads KAGVTQTPRYLIKTRGQQVTLSCSPISGHRSVSWYQQTPGQGLQFLFEYFSETQRNKGNFPGRFSGRQFSNSRSEMNVSTLELGDSALYLCASSWGRSASTDTQYFGPGTRLTVL.

This clonotype appeared a few times. One base away lies a much larger clone, so this may be a sequencing read error. J is TRBJ2-1 and V is TRBV7-2; 13 nucleotides line up with TRBD2. V trimming: 5 bases; J trimming: 6 bases; junction bases outside the gene matches: 4. The CDR3 runs 15 residues. Germline assignment: CDR1 SGHTA and CDR2 FQGNSA. CDR3 sequence: CASSRTSGGANEQFF. CDR3 nucleotides: TGTGCCAGCAGCCGAACTAGCGGGGGGGCCAATGAGCAGTTCTTC.

This chain uses TRBV2 with TRBJ2-2; D is undetermined. The CDR3 runs 13 residues. V was trimmed by 10 bases and J by 1 base, leaving 10 bases between them. Germline V gives CDR1 SNHLY, CDR2 FYNNEI. DNA of the CDR3: TGTGCCAATGTCGACGGGAACACCGGGGAGCTGTTTTTT. Its translation is CANVDGNTGELFF.

This clonotype was seen a few times. The CDR3 protein is CATSDVSGMSSYNEQFF. The CDR3 DNA reads as TGTGCCACCAGTGATGTTAGCGGGATGAGCTCCTACAATGAGCAGTTCTTC. The V and J genes are TRBV24-1 and TRBJ2-1, with TRBD2 matching over 8 bases. Germline CDR1 reads KGHDR; CDR2 reads SFDVKD. The CDR3 has 17 amino acids. With V trimmed by 3 bases and J by 0 bases, 6 bases remained unmatched.

The chain joins TRBV6-5 to TRBJ2-1, with 8 bases matching TRBD1. V lost 6 bases, J lost 12 bases, and 10 bases stayed unmatched. The CDR3 loop spans 13 amino acids. Germline lookup yields CDR1 MNHEY and CDR2 SVGAGI. The CDR3 reads CASRLGQGRLQFF. CDR3 in DNA: TGTGCCAGCAGACTCGGACAGGGTAGGTTGCAGTTCTTC.

This clonotype was observed many times. The J gene is TRBJ1-2, the V gene TRBV5-1; weak D call: TRBD1 (6 bases). V was clipped by 4 bases and J by 8 bases, with 18 bases between them. The germline CDR1 and CDR2 sequences are SGHRS and YFSETQ. The CDR3 spans 14 residues. CDR3 in DNA: TGCGCCAGCAGCGAACGATTAAGGACAGACGGCTACACCTTC. It codes for CASSERLRTDGYTF.

This clonotype has more than one count but fewer than ten. The chain combines TRBV11-2 with TRBJ2-1; TRBD2 matches at 7 bases. Germline lookup yields CDR1 SGHAT and CDR2 FQNNGV. The CDR3 extends over 14 amino acids. The V and J ends lost 1 base and 6 bases, in that order; junction bases with no gene match: 3. DNA for the CDR3: TGTGCCAGCAGCTTAGTTTCTAGCGGCAATGAGCAGTTCTTC. Amino acids: CASSLVSSGNEQFF. The full variable domain, rest sourced from reference TRBV11-2 and TRBJ2-1, is EAGVAQSPRYKIIEKRQSVAFWCNPISGHATLYWYQQILGQGPKLLIQFQNNGVVDDSQLPKDRFSAERLKGVDSTLKIQPAKLEDSAVYLCASSLVSSGNEQFFGPGTRLTVL.

The rearrangement joins TRBV7-9 to TRBJ2-3; unclear D gene. CDR1 is SEHNR and CDR2 is FQNEAQ in the germline V gene (reference sequence). V lost 6 bases and J lost 2, with 15 bases in between. The CDR3 loop spans 15 amino acids. For the CDR3, the DNA is TGTGCCAGCAGTTCAATCAAGGGAAACACAGATACGCAGTATTTT. Its protein is CASSSIKGNTDTQYF.

V and J are TRBV4-1 and TRBJ2-5; 11 bases agree with TRBD2. The CDR3 has 16 amino acids. J lost 3 bases, V lost 6 bases, and 9 bases had no gene match. Germline V CDR1 and CDR2: MGHRA, YSYEKL. The CDR3, as DNA: TGCGCCAGCAGACCCGGGGTGACTAGCGGGGAAGAGACCCAGTACTTC. Its protein is CASRPGVTSGEETQYF.

Only a few counts were recorded for this clonotype. CDR3 nucleotides: TGTGCCACCAGTGACACAGGGGCGGGAGAGACCCAGTACTTC. It yields the protein CATSDTGAGETQYF. The genes are TRBV24-1 and TRBJ2-5; TRBD1 agrees at 7 bases. The germline gives CDR1 KGHDR, CDR2 SFDVKD. J lost 4 bases, V lost 4 bases, and 5 bases had no gene match. This CDR3 is built from 14 residues.

The V call is TRBV5-1, the J call TRBJ2-1; D unresolved. This CDR3 has 11 amino acids. With 5 bases removed from V and 9 bases from J, the gap between germline ends came to 9 bases. The germline V gene encodes CDR1 SGHRS and CDR2 YFSETQ. The CDR3 reads CASSRTGEQFF. The CDR3 nucleotides are TGCGCCAGCAGTCGCACGGGTGAGCAGTTCTTC.

The genes are TRBV20-1 and TRBJ1-2, with D unresolved. Trimming left V 6 bases short and J 4 bases short, with 18 bases between. The CDR3 has 14 amino acids. In germline, CDR1 is DFQATT, CDR2 SNEGSKA (reference sequence). Here the CDR3 DNA reads TGCAGTGCCAGCCCCCCGAGGATGGGCTATGGCTACACCTTC. This encodes CSASPPRMGYGYTF.

V is TRBV6-5 and J is TRBJ1-6; D not certain. V was pared by 6 bases and J by 9 bases, with 15 bases between. The CDR3 is 14 amino acids. Looked up from germline, CDR1 is MNHEY and CDR2 is SVGAGI. The CDR3 sequence is CASSPRVGVSPLHF. The CDR3, as DNA: TGTGCCAGCAGCCCACGGGTCGGAGTTTCACCCCTCCACTTT.

The genes are TRBV7-9 and TRBJ1-5, with D tentatively TRBD1 (6 bases). The length of the CDR3 is 14 residues. Germline assignment: CDR1 SEHNR and CDR2 FQNEAQ (reference sequence). V was pared by 3 bases and J by 6 bases, with 12 bases between. CDR3 nucleotide sequence: TGTGCCAGCAGCTTCGGGGGGGGCGGTCAGCCCCAGCATTTT. Its protein is CASSFGGGGQPQHF.

This clonotype was observed a handful of times. The rearrangement joins TRBV7-9 to TRBJ2-7; the D is unclear. Germline V gives CDR1 SEHNR, CDR2 FQNEAQ (reference sequence). Trimming cost V 3 bases and J 4 bases, with 7 bases left between them. The CDR3 is 12 amino acids. CDR3 loop: CASSFRSYEQYF. The DNA for the CDR3 is TGTGCCAGCAGCTTTAGGAGTTACGAGCAGTACTTC.

The rearrangement uses TRBV12-3 or TRBV12-4 and TRBJ2-3; D gene uncertain. This CDR3 is built from 13 residues. V was trimmed by 2 bases and J by 5 bases, leaving 8 bases between them. The DNA of the CDR3 is TGTGCCAGCAGTTTAAGGGTCGGAGATACGCAGTATTTT. This translates into CASSLRVGDTQYF.

This clonotype was observed at least ten times. CDR3 in DNA: TGTGCCAGCAGTTACCTACAGGGATGGGAGACCCAGTACTTC. This encodes CASSYLQGWETQYF. This sequence joins TRBV6-5 and TRBJ2-5, with D tentatively TRBD1 (6 bases). This CDR3 is 14 amino acids long. The V gene's germline CDR1 is MNHEY and CDR2 SVGAGI. The V and J ends lost 2 bases and 5 bases respectively, with 12 bases between them.

This clonotype was seen many times. The CDR3 is CASSLVSSGEATDTQYF. The CDR3 nucleotides are TGCGCCAGCAGCTTGGTGTCTAGCGGGGAGGCCACAGATACGCAGTATTTT. This rearrangement joins TRBV5-1 to TRBJ2-3; 9 bases match TRBD2. The germline CDR1 and CDR2 sequences are SGHRS and YFSETQ. CDR3 length: 17 amino acids. After removal of 0 bases from V and 2 bases from J, the junction contained 7 bases not matched to a gene.

This clonotype was counted at least ten times. The chain employs TRBV7-3 and TRBJ2-7; 9 bases map to TRBD1. Germline-derived CDR1 and CDR2 are SGHTA and FQGTGA. The CDR3 totals 15 residues. The V and J ends lost 5 bases and 3 bases, in that order; junction bases with no gene match: 8. CDR3 amino acids: CASSPEGTGYYEQYF. CDR3 nucleotides: TGTGCCAGCAGCCCAGAGGGGACAGGGTACTACGAGCAGTACTTC.

This clonotype turned up a few times. The chain has TRBV6-2 or TRBV6-3 and TRBJ2-7; D call uncertain. CDR1 and CDR2 from the germline V gene are MNHEY and SVGEGT. The V end lost 10 bases, the J end lost 3 bases, and 16 bases lay between the germline ends. The CDR3 is 13 residues long. CDR3 in DNA: TGTGCCACCGGACCGGGCCTACTCTACGAGCAGTACGTC. Its translation is CATGPGLLYEQYV.